This TCR beta chain derives from a study of technical replicates of blood from a handful of donors. Germline V gene lookup returns CDR1 SQVTM and CDR2 ANQGSEA. The CDR3 has 13 amino acids. After removal of 7 bases from V and 4 bases from J, the junction contained 5 bases not matched to a gene. Using immunoSEQ multiplex PCR, the repertoire was profiled, and TCRdb retains in-frame clones only, with some absent. Of approximately 79,000 clones in the sample, 85% to 95% are singletons; the top ten hold 0.35% to 0.45%. Specimen: T cells isolated from PBMCs. The clonotype originates from a human donor in good health. The chain has TRBV29-1 and TRBJ1-4; the match to TRBD1 covers 8 bases. The DNA of the CDR3 is TGCAGCGCAAAGACAGGGGATAATGAAAAACTGTTTTTT. This gives the protein CSAKTGDNEKLFF.